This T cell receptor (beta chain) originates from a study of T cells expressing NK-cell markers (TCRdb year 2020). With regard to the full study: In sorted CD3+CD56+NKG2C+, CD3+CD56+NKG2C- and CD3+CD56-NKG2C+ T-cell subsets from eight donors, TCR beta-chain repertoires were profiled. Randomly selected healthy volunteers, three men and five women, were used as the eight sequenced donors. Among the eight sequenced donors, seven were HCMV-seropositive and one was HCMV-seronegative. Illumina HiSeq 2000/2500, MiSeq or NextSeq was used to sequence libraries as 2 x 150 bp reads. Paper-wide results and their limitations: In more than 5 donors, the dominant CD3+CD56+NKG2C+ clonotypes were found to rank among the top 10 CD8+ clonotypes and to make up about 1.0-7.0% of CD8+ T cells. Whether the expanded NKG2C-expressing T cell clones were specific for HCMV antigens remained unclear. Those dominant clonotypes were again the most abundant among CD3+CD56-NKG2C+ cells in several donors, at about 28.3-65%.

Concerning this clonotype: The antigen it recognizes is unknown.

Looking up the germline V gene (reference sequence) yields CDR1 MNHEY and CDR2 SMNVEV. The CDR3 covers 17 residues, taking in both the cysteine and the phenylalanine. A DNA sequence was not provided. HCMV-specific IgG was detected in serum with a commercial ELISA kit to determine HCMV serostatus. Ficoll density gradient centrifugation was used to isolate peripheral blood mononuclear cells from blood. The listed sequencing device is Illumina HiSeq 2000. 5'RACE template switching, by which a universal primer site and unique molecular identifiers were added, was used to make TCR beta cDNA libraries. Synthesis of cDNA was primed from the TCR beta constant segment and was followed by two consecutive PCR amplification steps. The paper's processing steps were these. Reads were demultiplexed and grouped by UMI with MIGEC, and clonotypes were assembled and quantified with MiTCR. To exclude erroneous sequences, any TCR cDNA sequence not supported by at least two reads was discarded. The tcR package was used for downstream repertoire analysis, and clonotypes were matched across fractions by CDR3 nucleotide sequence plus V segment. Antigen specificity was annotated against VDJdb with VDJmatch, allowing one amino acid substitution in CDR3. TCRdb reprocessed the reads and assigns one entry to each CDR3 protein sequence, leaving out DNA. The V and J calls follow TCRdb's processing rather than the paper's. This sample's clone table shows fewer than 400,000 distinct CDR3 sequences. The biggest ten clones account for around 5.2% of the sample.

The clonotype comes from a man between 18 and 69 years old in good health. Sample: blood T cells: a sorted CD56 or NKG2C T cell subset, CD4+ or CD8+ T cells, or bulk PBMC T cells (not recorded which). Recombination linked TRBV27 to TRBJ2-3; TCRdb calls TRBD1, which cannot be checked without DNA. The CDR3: CASSFNRVRGSTDTQYF.